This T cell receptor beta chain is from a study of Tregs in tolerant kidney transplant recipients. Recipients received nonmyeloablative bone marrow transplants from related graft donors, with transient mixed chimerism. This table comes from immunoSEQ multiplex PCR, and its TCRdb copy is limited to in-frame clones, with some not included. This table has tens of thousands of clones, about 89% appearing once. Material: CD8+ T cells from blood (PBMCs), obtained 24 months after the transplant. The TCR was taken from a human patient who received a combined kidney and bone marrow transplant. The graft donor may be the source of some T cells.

The CDR3 loop is CASSAGQNTEAFF. CDR3 in DNA: TGTGCCAGCAGCGCAGGACAGAACACTGAAGCTTTCTTT. The gene calls are TRBV9 and TRBJ1-1; tentative D call: TRBD1 (5 bases). Trimming removed 3 bases at V and 1 base at J, with 7 bases between. Germline lookup yields CDR1 SGDLS and CDR2 YYNGEE. The CDR3 is made up of 13 amino acids.